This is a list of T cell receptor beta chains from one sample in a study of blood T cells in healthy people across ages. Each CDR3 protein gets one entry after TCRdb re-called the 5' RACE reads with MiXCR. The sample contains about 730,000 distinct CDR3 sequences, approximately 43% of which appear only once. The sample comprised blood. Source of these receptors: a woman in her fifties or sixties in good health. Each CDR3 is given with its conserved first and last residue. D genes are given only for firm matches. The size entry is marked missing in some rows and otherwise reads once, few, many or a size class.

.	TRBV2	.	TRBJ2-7	TGTGCCAGCAGTGGACAGGCCCACGAGCAGTACTTC	CASSGQAHEQYF
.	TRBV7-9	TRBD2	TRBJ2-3	TGTGCCAGCAGCCGGGGACTGGTAAGACTAGCGGACACAGATACGCAGTATTTT	CASSRGLVRLADTDTQYF
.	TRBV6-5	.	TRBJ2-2	TGTGCCAGCAGTTACGTCTGGGACACCGGGGAGCTGTTTTTT	CASSYVWDTGELFF
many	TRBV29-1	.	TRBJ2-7	TGCAGCGTTGAAGAGACCGAGCAGTACTTC	CSVEETEQYF
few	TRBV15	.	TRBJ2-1	TGTGCCACCAGCAGAGTCATGAGCTCCTACAATGAGCAGTTCTTC	CATSRVMSSYNEQFF
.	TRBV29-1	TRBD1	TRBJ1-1	TGCAGCGTGGGGGGACAGATACAAGCTTTCTTT	CSVGGQIQAFF
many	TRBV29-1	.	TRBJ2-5	TGCAGCGTTGCCCCAGAGACCCAGTACTTC	CSVAPETQYF
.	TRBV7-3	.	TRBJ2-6	TGTGCCAGCAGCTACGGGCCGTCTGGGGCCAACGTCCTGACTTTC	CASSYGPSGANVLTF
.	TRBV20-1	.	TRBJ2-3	TGCAGTGCCCAAGGACCGGGGGGCGTGGCAGATACGCAGTATTTT	CSAQGPGGVADTQYF
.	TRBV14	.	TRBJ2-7	TGTGCCAGCAGCCAGGGTAGCAGAAGAGTTCAGTACGAGCAGTACTTC	CASSQGSRRVQYEQYF
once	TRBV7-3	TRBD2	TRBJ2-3	TGTGCCAGCAGCATACTAGCGGGAGCTGCAGATACGCAGTATTTT	CASSILAGAADTQYF
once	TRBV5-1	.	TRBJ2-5	TGCGCCAGCAGCTCTTGGGTGCAGGGTCTACACAATGAGCAGTACTTC	CASSSWVQGLHNEQYF
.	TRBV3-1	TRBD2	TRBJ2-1	TGTGCCAGCAGCCCACAGCGGGGGGCTAATGAGCAGTTCTTC	CASSPQRGANEQFF
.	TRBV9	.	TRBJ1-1	TGTGCCAGCAGCGTAAAACAGGGCGAAGACACTGAAGCTTTCTTT	CASSVKQGEDTEAFF
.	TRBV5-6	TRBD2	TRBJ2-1	TGTGCCAGCACCATCCGGGCTAGCGGGATCTACAATGAGCAGTTCTTC	CASTIRASGIYNEQFF
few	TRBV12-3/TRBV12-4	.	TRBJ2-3	TGTGCCAGCGTCTCGTGGGGTGGGGAAGATACGCAGTATTTT	CASVSWGGEDTQYF
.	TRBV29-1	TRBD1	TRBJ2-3	TGCAGCATTCGACAGGGAACGCAGTATTTT	CSIRQGTQYF
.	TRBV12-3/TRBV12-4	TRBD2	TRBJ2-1	TGTGCCAGCAGTTCTAGCGGGGGGGCCGGCAATGAGCAGTTCTTC	CASSSSGGAGNEQFF
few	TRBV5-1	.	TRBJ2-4	TGCGCCAGCAGCTCTTGGGCAGGAAAAAACATTCAGTACTTC	CASSSWAGKNIQYF
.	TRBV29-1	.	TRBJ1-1	TGCAGCGGATTCCGTCCGGCGCATGAAGCTTTCTTT	CSGFRPAHEAFF
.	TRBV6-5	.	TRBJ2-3	TGTGCCGTCCGTCGGAGTATTAGCACAGATACGCAGTATTTT	CAVRRSISTDTQYF
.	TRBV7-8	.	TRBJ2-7	TGTGCCAGCAGCTTAGCGTCGGGGGGCTTTGCCTACGAGCAGTACTTC	CASSLASGGFAYEQYF
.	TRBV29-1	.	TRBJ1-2	TGCAGCGTTGATGCGGAGCTTAACTATGGCTACACCTTC	CSVDAELNYGYTF
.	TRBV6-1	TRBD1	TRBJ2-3	TGTGCCAGCAGTCAGACCCCGCCGGACAGGCACGGCCAACCCAGCACAGATACGCAGTATTTT	CASSQTPPDRHGQPSTDTQYF
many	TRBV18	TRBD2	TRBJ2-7	TGCGCCAGCAGCCCCGGGACTAGCGGAACCTACGAGCAGTACTTC	CASSPGTSGTYEQYF
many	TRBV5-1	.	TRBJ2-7	TGCGCCAGCCACCGGGACAACGAGCAGTACTTC	CASHRDNEQYF
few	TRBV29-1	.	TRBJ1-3	TGCAGCGTAAAGGGCAGTGGAAACACCATATATTTT	CSVKGSGNTIYF
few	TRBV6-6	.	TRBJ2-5	TGTGCCAGCAAACCAGGGAGCACCCAAGAGACCCAGTACTTC	CASKPGSTQETQYF
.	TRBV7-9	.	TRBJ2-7	TGTGCCAGCAGCCAAGATTCGGGTCGCTACGAGCAGTACTTC	CASSQDSGRYEQYF
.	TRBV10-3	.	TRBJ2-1	TGTGCCATCAGTGAGGCAGTGACGGGCAATGAGCAGTTCTTC	CAISEAVTGNEQFF
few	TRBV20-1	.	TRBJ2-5	TGCAGTGCCGGGAGTCTAGCGGAGACCCAGTACTTC	CSAGSLAETQYF
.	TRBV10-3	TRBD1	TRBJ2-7	TGTGCCATCAGTAGGACAGGGGGTCCCTACGAGCAGTACTTC	CAISRTGGPYEQYF
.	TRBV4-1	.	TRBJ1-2	TGCGCCAGCAGCCAAGATTCAGGGATCCGGTATGGCTACACCTTC	CASSQDSGIRYGYTF
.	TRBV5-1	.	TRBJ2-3	TGCACCAGCAACTTACGAGAAACAGATACGCACTATTTT	CTSNLRETDTHYF
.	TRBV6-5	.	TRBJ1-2	TGTGCCAGCAGGGGCCTCCGGAGTACGGGGGACTATGGCTACACCTTC	CASRGLRSTGDYGYTF
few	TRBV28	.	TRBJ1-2	TGTGCCAGCCTTTCCACGCAAGGGGGCTATGGCTACACCTTC	CASLSTQGGYGYTF
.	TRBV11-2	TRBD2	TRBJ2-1	TGTGCCAGCAGCACGATCTGGGGAGCGGGGACCTACAATGAGCAGTTCTTC	CASSTIWGAGTYNEQFF
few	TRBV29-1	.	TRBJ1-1	TGCAGCGTTAGCTGGAATAGGGACACTGAAGCTTTCTTT	CSVSWNRDTEAFF
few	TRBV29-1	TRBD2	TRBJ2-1	TGCAGCGCCCTCTCCGGCGGGAGTGGTAATGAGCAGTTCTTC	CSALSGGSGNEQFF
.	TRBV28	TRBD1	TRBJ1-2	TGTGCCAGCACCCCCGGACAGGGAGTCTATGGCTACACCTTC	CASTPGQGVYGYTF
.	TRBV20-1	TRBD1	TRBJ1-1	TGCAGTGCGACGGGACAGGTCACTGAAGCTTTCTTT	CSATGQVTEAFF
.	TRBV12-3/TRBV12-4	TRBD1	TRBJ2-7	TGTGCCAGCAGTTTAGTCAGGGGGTTCGAGCAGTACTTC	CASSLVRGFEQYF
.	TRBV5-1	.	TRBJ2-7	TGCGCCAGCAGCCTTCCAACAACAGGGATGGGAGGCTACGAGCAGTACTTC	CASSLPTTGMGGYEQYF
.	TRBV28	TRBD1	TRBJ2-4	TGTGCCAGCAGTTCTCCCCTCGACAGGGGCCAAGGCAAAAACATTCAGTACTTC	CASSSPLDRGQGKNIQYF
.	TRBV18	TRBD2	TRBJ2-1	TGTGCCAGCTCACCTCTAGCTAGCGGGACGGGATCTCCCTACAATGAGCAGTTCTTC	CASSPLASGTGSPYNEQFF
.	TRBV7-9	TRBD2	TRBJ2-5	TGTGCCAGCATCAACGCGGGAGTAGAGACCCAGTACTTC	CASINAGVETQYF
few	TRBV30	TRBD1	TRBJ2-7	TGTGCCTGGAGTGTCGAACAGGGGAGCTACGAGCAGTACTTC	CAWSVEQGSYEQYF
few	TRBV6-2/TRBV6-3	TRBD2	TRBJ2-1	TGTGCCAGCAGACCCGGGACTAGTCCTAATGAGCAGTTCTTC	CASRPGTSPNEQFF
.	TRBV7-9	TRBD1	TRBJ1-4	TGTGCCAGCAGCATCGGACAGGGGGCGCCTGGAAAACTGTTTTTT	CASSIGQGAPGKLFF
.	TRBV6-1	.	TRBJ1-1	TGTGCCAGCAGTGAGATCATGAACACTGAAGCTTTCTTT	CASSEIMNTEAFF
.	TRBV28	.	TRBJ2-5	TGTGCCAGCAGCCCCCTACGAGAGACCCAGTACTTC	CASSPLRETQYF
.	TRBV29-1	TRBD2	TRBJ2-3	TGCAGCGTTCTTATCAAGAGACTAGCAGGAGATACGCAGTATTTT	CSVLIKRLAGDTQYF
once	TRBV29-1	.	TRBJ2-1	TGCAGCGTTGACATGCGCAACTACAATGAGCAGTTCTTC	CSVDMRNYNEQFF
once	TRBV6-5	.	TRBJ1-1	TGTGCCAGCAGTTCTAAACTAGAGAACACTGAAGCTTTCTTT	CASSSKLENTEAFF
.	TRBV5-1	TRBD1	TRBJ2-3	TGCGCCAGCAGCTTGGCCTTGAAGACAGGGGTTGGGCCAGATACGCAGTATTTT	CASSLALKTGVGPDTQYF
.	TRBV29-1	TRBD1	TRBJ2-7	TGCAGCGTTCATGCAGGGGGCTCGTACGAGCAGTACTTC	CSVHAGGSYEQYF
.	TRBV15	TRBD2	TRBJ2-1	TGTGCCACCAGCACCGGGACTAGCTCCTACAATGAGCAGTTCTTC	CATSTGTSSYNEQFF